Following are 10 T cell receptor beta chains from one sample sequenced in a study of T cell responses to AZD1222 COVID-19 vaccine. TCRdb's table, derived via immunoSEQ multiplex PCR, lists solely in-frame clones and lacks some. The sample has some 120,000 clones, 90% to 95% seen once; the top ten hold more than 2.5%. This specimen was peripheral blood, taken on day 0 of AZD1222 vaccination. The receptors here all came from an adult in good health.

The genes are TRBV9 and TRBJ1-3; no clear D gene. Per the germline V gene, CDR1 is SGDLS and CDR2 is YYNGEE. The V gene lost 4 bases and the J gene lost 2 bases, with 7 bases spanning the gap. The CDR3 covers 13 residues. The CDR3 loop reads CASSTRPGNTIYF. DNA for the CDR3: TGTGCCAGCAGCACGAGACCTGGAAACACCATATATTTT.

The chain employs TRBV21-1 and TRBJ1-3; the table calls TRBD1, which could not be checked here. TRBV21-1 is listed as a pseudogene. This CDR3 contains 18 residues. The CDR3 DNA follows: TGTGCCAGCAGCAAAGAGGGGGGACAGCCTGACACTGGAAACACCATATATTTT. This sequence encodes CASSKEGGQPDTGNTIYF.

The chain is built from TRBV6-6 and TRBJ1-2; 7 bases match TRBD1. There are 12 residues in the CDR3. The germline V gene encodes CDR1 MNHNY and CDR2 SVGAGI (reference sequence). V trimming: 6 bases; J trimming: 5 bases; junction bases outside the gene matches: 3. CDR3: CASRQGDYGYTF. The CDR3 DNA is TGTGCCAGCAGGCAGGGGGATTATGGCTACACCTTC.

The chain couples TRBV5-1 to TRBJ1-1; D gene unclear. Germline V gene data show CDR1 as SGHRS and CDR2 as YFSETQ. V was shortened by 4 bases and J by 1 base, with 17 bases between the two germline ends. The CDR3 is made up of 16 amino acids. CDR3 in amino acids: CASSHLSGRQNTEAFF. CDR3 coding DNA: TGCGCCAGCAGCCACCTGTCCGGGCGCCAGAACACTGAAGCTTTCTTT.

Concerning this clone: A read error may account for a junction end that differs from germline. The rearrangement links TRBV4-2 to TRBJ1-1, with D unresolved. This CDR3 region has 10 residues. Germline CDR1 is LGHNA and CDR2 is YNFKEQ. CDR3 DNA sequence: TGTGCCAGCAGCCAAGAAGGAAAGATCTTT. Protein sequence: CASSQEGKIF.

The chain links TRBV29-1 to TRBJ2-1; 7 nucleotides agree with TRBD1. The CDR3 covers 15 residues. Germline V gives CDR1 SQVTM, CDR2 ANQGSEA. V shed 6 bases, J shed 4 bases, and the junction held 12 bases outside the gene matches. The CDR3 loop reads CSVNPTGTDYNEQFF. Written as DNA, the CDR3 is TGCAGCGTCAACCCTACCGGGACAGATTACAATGAGCAGTTCTTC.

Only a few counts were recorded for this clone. The chain uses TRBV4-2 and TRBJ2-7, with D possibly TRBD2 on 6 matching bases. Germline V lookup: CDR1 LGHNA, CDR2 YNFKEQ. The germline V and J ends were trimmed by 0 bases and 1 base, with 13 bases remaining between them. This CDR3 is built from 16 residues. The CDR3 DNA follows: TGTGCCAGCAGCCAAGAAGGGGTAGCGGAATCCTACGAGCAGTACTTC. This translates into CASSQEGVAESYEQYF.

The chain joins TRBV9 to TRBJ2-5, with 9 bases fitting TRBD2. This CDR3 spans 18 amino acids. CDR1 and CDR2 from the germline V gene are SGDLS and YYNGEE. V shed 0 bases, J shed 5 bases, and the junction held 14 bases outside the gene matches. The CDR3 loop is CASSVGPWGGRAWETQYF. The DNA of the CDR3 is TGTGCCAGCAGCGTAGGACCTTGGGGCGGGAGGGCCTGGGAGACCCAGTACTTC. Using reference TRBV9 and TRBJ2-5 for the parts outside the CDR3, the full variable domain is DSGVTQTPKHLITATGQRVTLRCSPRSGDLSVYWYQQSLDQGLQFLIQYYNGEERAKGNILERFSAQQFPDLHSELNLSSLELGDSALYFCASSVGPWGGRAWETQYFGPGTRLLVL.

The V gene is TRBV6-6, the J gene TRBJ2-6; a weak D match, TRBD1 (5 bases). The CDR3 is 15 amino acids. Trimming removed 7 bases at V and 0 bases at J, with 10 bases between. Germline values: CDR1 MNHNY, CDR2 SVGAGI (reference sequence). In DNA form, the CDR3 reads TGTGCCAGCAAGCGACAGTTCTCTGGGGCCAACGTCCTGACTTTC. Translating it yields CASKRQFSGANVLTF.

V usage is TRBV10-2 and J usage is TRBJ1-6; tentative D call: TRBD1 (6 bases). V lost 8 bases and J lost 10, with 21 bases in between. This CDR3 has 15 residues. The germline CDR1 and CDR2 sequences are WSHSY and SAAADI. This chain's CDR3 is CASRAPQGSGSPLHF. CDR3 bases: TGCGCCAGCCGCGCGCCACAGGGAAGCGGGTCACCCCTCCACTTT.